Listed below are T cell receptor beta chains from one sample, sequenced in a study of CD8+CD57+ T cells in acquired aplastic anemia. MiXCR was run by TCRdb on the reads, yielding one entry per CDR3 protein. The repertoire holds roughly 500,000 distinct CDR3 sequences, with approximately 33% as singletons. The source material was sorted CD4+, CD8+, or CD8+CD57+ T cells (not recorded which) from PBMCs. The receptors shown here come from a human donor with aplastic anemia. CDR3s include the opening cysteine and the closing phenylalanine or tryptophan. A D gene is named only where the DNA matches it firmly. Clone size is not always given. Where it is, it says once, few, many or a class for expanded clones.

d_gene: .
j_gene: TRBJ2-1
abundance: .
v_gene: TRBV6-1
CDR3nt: TGTGCCACTATGCGCCAGGGGAGTGGTGGCAATGAGCAGTTCTTC
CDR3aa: CATMRQGSGGNEQFF

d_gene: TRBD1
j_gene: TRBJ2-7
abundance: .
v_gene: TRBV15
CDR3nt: TGTGCCACCAGCGGGAACAGGGGTTTAGAGCCCCAGCAGTACTTC
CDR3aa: CATSGNRGLEPQQYF

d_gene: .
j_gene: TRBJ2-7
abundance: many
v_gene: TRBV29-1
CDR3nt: TGCAGCGCCTTGACAGGAAATGGTGACGAGCAGTACTTC
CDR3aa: CSALTGNGDEQYF

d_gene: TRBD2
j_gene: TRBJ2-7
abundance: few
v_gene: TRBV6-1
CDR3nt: TGTGCCAGCCACGGGAGGACGTACGAGCAGTACTTC
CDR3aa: CASHGRTYEQYF

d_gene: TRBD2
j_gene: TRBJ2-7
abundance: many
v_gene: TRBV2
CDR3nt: TGTGCCAGCGCGGGACTAGCGGGACCCTCAGGGCAGTACTTC
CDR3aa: CASAGLAGPSGQYF

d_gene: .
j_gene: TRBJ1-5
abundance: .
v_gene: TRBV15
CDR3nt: TGTGCCACCAGCAGAGATCCAGGGCGTAATCAGCCCCAGCATTTT
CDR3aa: CATSRDPGRNQPQHF

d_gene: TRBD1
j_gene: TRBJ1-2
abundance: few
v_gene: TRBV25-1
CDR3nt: TGTGCCAGCAGCTTTAGTATTACCCAGGGGGGCTATGGCTACACCTTC
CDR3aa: CASSFSITQGGYGYTF

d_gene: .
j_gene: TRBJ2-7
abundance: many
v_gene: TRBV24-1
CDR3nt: TGTGCCTCCCCCGGGACACCAACCTACGAGCAGTACTTC
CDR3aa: CASPGTPTYEQYF

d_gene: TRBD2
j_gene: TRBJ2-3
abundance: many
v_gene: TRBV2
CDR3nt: TGTGCCAGCGCGAAGCTAGCGGGGAGCACAGATACGCAGTATTTT
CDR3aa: CASAKLAGSTDTQYF

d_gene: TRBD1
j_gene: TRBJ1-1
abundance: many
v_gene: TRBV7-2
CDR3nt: TGTGCCAGCAGCTTAGTCCGACAGGGTAGGTCAAACACTGAAGCTTTCTTT
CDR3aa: CASSLVRQGRSNTEAFF

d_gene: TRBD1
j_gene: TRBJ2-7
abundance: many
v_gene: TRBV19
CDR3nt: TGTGCCAGTAGACAGGGGGCCGCCTACGAGCAGTACTTC
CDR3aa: CASRQGAAYEQYF

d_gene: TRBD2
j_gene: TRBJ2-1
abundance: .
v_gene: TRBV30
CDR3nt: TGTGCCGCCACAACTAGCGCCGAGCAGTTCTTC
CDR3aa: CAATTSAEQFF

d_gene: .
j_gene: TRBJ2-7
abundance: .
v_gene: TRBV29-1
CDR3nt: TGCAGCGGAGAGACAGCCTCCTACGAGCAGTACTTC
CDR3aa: CSGETASYEQYF

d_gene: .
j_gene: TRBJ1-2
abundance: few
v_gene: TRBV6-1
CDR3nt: TGTGCCAGCAGTGATCTTCAGGGGATCGATGGCTACACCTTC
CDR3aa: CASSDLQGIDGYTF

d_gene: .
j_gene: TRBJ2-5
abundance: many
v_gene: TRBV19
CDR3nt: TGTGCCAGTAGTCCTAGCTTGGGGACCCAGTACTTC
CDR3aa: CASSPSLGTQYF

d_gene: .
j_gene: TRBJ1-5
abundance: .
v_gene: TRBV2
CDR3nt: TGTGCCAGCAGTGAACAACGCGGTGATCAGCCCCAGCATTTT
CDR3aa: CASSEQRGDQPQHF

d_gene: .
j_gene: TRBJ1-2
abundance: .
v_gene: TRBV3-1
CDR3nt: TGTGCCAGCAGCCAAGGGGCACTGAATGGCTACACCTTC
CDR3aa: CASSQGALNGYTF

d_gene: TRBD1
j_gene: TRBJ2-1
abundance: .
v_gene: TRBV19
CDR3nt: TGTGCCAGTAGTCCGTGGACAGGGAGGAACAATGAGCAGTTCTTC
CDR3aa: CASSPWTGRNNEQFF

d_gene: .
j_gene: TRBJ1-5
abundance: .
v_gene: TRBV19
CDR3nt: TGTGCCAGTAGGGATGGGGATAGCAATCAGCCCCAGCATTTT
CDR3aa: CASRDGDSNQPQHF

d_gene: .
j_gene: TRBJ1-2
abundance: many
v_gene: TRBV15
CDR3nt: TGTGCCACCAGCAGTTTATACGGAAACTATGGCTACACCTTC
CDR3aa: CATSSLYGNYGYTF

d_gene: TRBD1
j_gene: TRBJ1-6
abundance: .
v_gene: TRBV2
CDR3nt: TGTGCCAGCGCAGGGGGTCGGGATTCACCCCTCCACTTT
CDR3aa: CASAGGRDSPLHF

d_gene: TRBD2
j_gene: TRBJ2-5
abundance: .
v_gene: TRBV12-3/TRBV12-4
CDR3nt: TGTGCCAGCACCAAGGGGCCTAGCGGCGCCTCAGGGACCCAGTACTTC
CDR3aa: CASTKGPSGASGTQYF

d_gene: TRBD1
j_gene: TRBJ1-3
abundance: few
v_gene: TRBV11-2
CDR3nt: TGTGCCAGCAGCCTATTGGGGACAGGGCTACCTGGAAACACCATATATTTT
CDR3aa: CASSLLGTGLPGNTIYF